One sample yielded the 22 T cell receptor beta chains listed below, sequenced in a study of siplizumab effects on memory and regulatory T cells. Data came from immunoSEQ multiplex PCR; TCRdb stores just in-frame clones and leaves some out. The sample lists roughly 100,000 clones; nearly 95% were seen once. Sequences were obtained from Tregs sorted from blood. These receptors were collected from a human donor in good health.

V gene TRBV10-1 combines with J gene TRBJ2-3; 7 bases line up with TRBD2. The V and J ends lost 5 bases and 1 base, in that order; junction bases with no gene match: 6. Germline V gene sequence: CDR1 WNHNN, CDR2 SYGVQD (reference sequence). CDR3 size: 15 residues. The CDR3: CASSPFAGGTDTQYF. The CDR3 bases are TGCGCCAGCAGTCCCTTCGCGGGGGGCACAGATACGCAGTATTTT.

This sequence joins TRBV6-6 and TRBJ2-7, with TRBD1 identical over 7 bases. CDR1 and CDR2 (germline): MNHNY, SVGAGI (reference sequence). The V gene end was trimmed by 2 bases and the J gene end by 0 bases; junction bases not matched to a gene: 1. The CDR3 is 14 residues long. The CDR3 DNA is TGTGCCAGCAGTTACGACAGGGTCTCCTACGAGCAGTACTTC. Translating it yields CASSYDRVSYEQYF.

The chain joins TRBV9 to TRBJ1-5; TRBD1 matches 8 bases. The CDR3 sequence is 15 residues long. From germline, CDR1 is SGDLS and CDR2 YYNGEE. The trim removed 4 bases at V and 4 bases at J, leaving 7 bases unmatched. The CDR3, as DNA: TGTGCCAGCAGCACCGGACAGGGCTATAATCAGCCCCAGCATTTT. This codes for CASSTGQGYNQPQHF. The variable domain in full, completed from reference TRBV9 and TRBJ1-5, reads DSGVTQTPKHLITATGQRVTLRCSPRSGDLSVYWYQQSLDQGLQFLIQYYNGEERAKGNILERFSAQQFPDLHSELNLSSLELGDSALYFCASSTGQGYNQPQHFGDGTRLSIL.

The genes are TRBV5-1 and TRBJ2-2; D uncertain. Per the germline V gene, CDR1 is SGHRS and CDR2 is YFSETQ. This CDR3 spans 15 amino acids. Trimming took off 0 bases at V and 3 bases at J, with 9 bases between the two ends. The DNA for the CDR3 is TGCGCCAGCAGCTTGGGGGGTATCGACACCGGGGAGCTGTTTTTT. This encodes CASSLGGIDTGELFF.

V gene TRBV5-1 combines with J gene TRBJ2-2; the D is unclear. V was trimmed by 4 bases and J by 6 bases, leaving 16 bases between them. This CDR3 comprises 15 residues. The V gene's germline CDR1 is SGHRS and CDR2 YFSETQ. CDR3 sequence: CASSQEYQVAGELFF. In DNA form, the CDR3 reads TGCGCCAGCAGCCAAGAATACCAGGTCGCCGGGGAGCTGTTTTTT. Supplemented by reference TRBV5-1 and TRBJ2-2, the full variable domain reads KAGVTQTPRYLIKTRGQQVTLSCSPISGHRSVSWYQQTPGQGLQFLFEYFSETQRNKGNFPGRFSGRQFSNSRSEMNVSTLELGDSALYLCASSQEYQVAGELFFGEGSRLTVL.

This chain uses TRBV10-3 with TRBJ2-7, with D perhaps matching TRBD1 or TRBD2 (5 bases each). The CDR3 totals 14 residues. Germline V lookup: CDR1 ENHRY, CDR2 SYGVKD. V was pared by 6 bases and J by 5 bases, with 17 bases between. CDR3 in amino acids: CAIRPVLRGHEQYF. CDR3 sequence (DNA): TGTGCCATCAGACCTGTTTTGAGGGGCCACGAGCAGTACTTC.

J is TRBJ2-2 and V is TRBV7-9, with D possibly matching TRBD1 (6 bases). Germline assignment: CDR1 SEHNR and CDR2 FQNEAQ (reference sequence). The CDR3 is 16 residues long. V was trimmed by 5 bases and J by 4 bases, leaving 17 bases between them. CDR3 DNA sequence: TGTGCCAGCAGCCCAAAGAACAGGGAGACCACCGGGGAGCTGTTTTTT. This codes for CASSPKNRETTGELFF.

The rearrangement links TRBV7-9 to TRBJ1-1; 7 bases map to TRBD1. This CDR3 region has 15 residues. The ends lost 2 bases at V and 1 base at J; junction bases unmatched: 4. The V gene's germline CDR1 is SEHNR and CDR2 FQNEAQ (reference sequence). CDR3 DNA sequence: TGTGCCAGCAGCTTACACAGGGGCTCGAACACTGAAGCTTTCTTT. This codes for CASSLHRGSNTEAFF.

V usage is TRBV9 and J usage is TRBJ1-3; D is unclear. The V gene lost 6 bases and the J gene lost 6 bases, with 10 bases spanning the gap. Germline loops: CDR1 SGDLS, CDR2 YYNGEE. This CDR3 spans 12 amino acids. The CDR3 loop is CASKSNENTIYF. The DNA of the CDR3 is TGTGCCAGCAAGAGTAACGAAAACACCATATATTTT. The full variable domain, its missing parts supplied by reference TRBV9 and TRBJ1-3, is DSGVTQTPKHLITATGQRVTLRCSPRSGDLSVYWYQQSLDQGLQFLIQYYNGEERAKGNILERFSAQQFPDLHSELNLSSLELGDSALYFCASKSNENTIYFGEGSWLTVV.

V gene TRBV15 combines with J gene TRBJ2-2; possible D gene TRBD2, 6 bases. In germline, CDR1 is LNHNV, CDR2 YYDKDF (reference sequence). Trimming shortened V by 3 bases and J by 5 bases, and 13 bases separated the two germline ends. The CDR3 runs 15 residues. The CDR3 protein is CATSSARGLTGELFF. The CDR3, as DNA: TGTGCCACCAGCAGCGCGCGGGGTCTGACCGGGGAGCTGTTTTTT.

V and J are TRBV10-3 and TRBJ1-3; the D gene is possibly TRBD1 (6 bases). Per the germline V gene, CDR1 is ENHRY and CDR2 is SYGVKD. There are 15 residues in the CDR3. Trimming removed 6 bases at V and 4 bases at J, with 16 bases between. CDR3 nucleotide sequence: TGTGCCATCAGACAAGATGGACAGTACGGAAACACCATATATTTT. Translating gives CAIRQDGQYGNTIYF.

The chain carries TRBV18 and TRBJ1-1, with 8 bases identical to TRBD1. The CDR3 sequence is 15 residues long. Germline CDR1 and CDR2: KGHSH and LQKENI. After removal of 3 bases from V and 5 bases from J, the junction contained 8 bases not matched to a gene. Here the CDR3 reads CASSPSWTGPTEAFF. The CDR3 DNA reads as TGTGCCAGCTCACCTTCATGGACAGGGCCTACTGAAGCTTTCTTT.

V is TRBV29-1 and J is TRBJ2-5, with 9 bases fitting TRBD1. The V and J ends lost 4 bases and 5 bases, in that order; junction bases with no gene match: 5. The germline CDR1 and CDR2 sequences are SQVTM and ANQGSEA. The CDR3 has 13 amino acids. The CDR3 region has the DNA TGCAGCGTTGGAGGACAGGGGTGGGAGACCCAGTACTTC. It yields the protein CSVGGQGWETQYF.

The rearrangement uses TRBV5-5 and TRBJ2-1; 7 bases map to TRBD2. This CDR3 comprises 15 residues. Germline loops: CDR1 SGHKS, CDR2 YYEKEE (reference sequence). The V segment lost 0 bases and the J segment 5 bases; nucleotides outside the gene matches: 5. As DNA, the CDR3 is TGTGCCAGCAGCTTGGGTAGCGGGCCTAACAATGAGCAGTTCTTC. This gives the protein CASSLGSGPNNEQFF.

A remark on this clone: A junction end diverges from the germline sequence, so it may reflect a read error. The genes are TRBV7-7 and TRBJ2-1, with TRBD2 identical over 10 bases. The CDR3 is made up of 17 amino acids. The germline CDR1 and CDR2 sequences are SSHAT and FNYEAQ (reference sequence). CDR3: CASSQKRTSGCYNEQFF. In DNA form, the CDR3 reads TGTGCTAGCAGCCAAAAACGGACTAGCGGATGCTACAATGAGCAGTTCTTC.

The chain employs TRBV18 and TRBJ1-2; D is unclear. Germline CDR1 is KGHSH and CDR2 is LQKENI. V lost 6 bases, J lost 0 bases, and 8 bases lay in between. The CDR3 sequence is 13 residues long. The CDR3 nucleotides are TGTGCCAGCTCCCTCGACCCTAACTATGGCTACACCTTC. Its translation: CASSLDPNYGYTF.

The chain links TRBV12-5 to TRBJ2-5; D is possibly TRBD2 (6 bases). Germline lookup yields CDR1 LGHNT and CDR2 FRNRAP. The CDR3 spans 15 residues. V was shortened by 2 bases and J by 5 bases, with 15 bases between the two germline ends. This CDR3 reads CASGLFGEAGETQYF. The CDR3 DNA reads TGTGCTAGTGGTTTGTTCGGGGAGGCTGGTGAGACCCAGTACTTC. Full variable domain (outside the CDR3, taken from reference TRBV12-5 and TRBJ2-5): DARVTQTPRHKVTEMGQEVTMRCQPILGHNTVFWYRQTMMQGLELLAYFRNRAPLDDSGMPKDRFSAEMPDATLATLKIQPSEPRDSAVYFCASGLFGEAGETQYFGPGTRLLVL.

The gene calls are TRBV6-6 and TRBJ1-2; 7 bases agree with TRBD1. CDR3 size: 16 residues. Trimming took 6 bases from V and 2 from J; bases not matched to a gene: 12. Germline lookup yields CDR1 MNHNY and CDR2 SVGAGI (reference sequence). The CDR3 sequence: CASRNSDRELNYGYTF. CDR3 DNA sequence: TGTGCCAGCAGAAATTCAGACAGGGAGTTAAACTATGGCTACACCTTC.

This rearrangement joins TRBV7-2 to TRBJ2-1; 10 nucleotides align to TRBD2. Trimming at V came to 5 bases and at J to 2 bases, leaving 3 bases not matched to a gene. The CDR3 sequence is 15 residues long. CDR1 and CDR2 (germline): SGHTA, FQGNSA. Written as DNA, the CDR3 is TGTGCCAGCAGCCCAAGCGGGGGGGCCTACAATGAGCAGTTCTTC. Translated: CASSPSGGAYNEQFF.

This chain uses TRBV5-1 with TRBJ2-5, with 7 nucleotides matching TRBD2. The CDR3 is 14 residues long. Looked up from germline, CDR1 is SGHRS and CDR2 is YFSETQ. Losses at the gene ends were 2 bases for V and 2 bases for J; bases not matched to a gene: 3. Written as DNA, the CDR3 is TGCGCCAGCAGCTTTACTAGCGAACAAGAGACCCAGTACTTC. This sequence encodes CASSFTSEQETQYF. Full variable domain (outside the CDR3, taken from reference TRBV5-1 and TRBJ2-5): KAGVTQTPRYLIKTRGQQVTLSCSPISGHRSVSWYQQTPGQGLQFLFEYFSETQRNKGNFPGRFSGRQFSNSRSEMNVSTLELGDSALYLCASSFTSEQETQYFGPGTRLLVL.

This rearrangement joins TRBV9 to TRBJ1-3; no definite D call. The CDR3 runs 15 residues. Germline CDR1 SGDLS, CDR2 YYNGEE. With 3 bases removed from V and 5 bases from J, the gap between germline ends came to 15 bases. CDR3 coding DNA: TGTGCCAGCAGCGCCACGGCGCTTATGAGAAACACCATATATTTT. Residues: CASSATALMRNTIYF.

The sample holds a few counts of this clone. V gene TRBV2 combines with J gene TRBJ1-2; D gene uncertain. Germline assignment: CDR1 SNHLY and CDR2 FYNNEI. CDR3 length: 13 amino acids. The V end lost 1 base, the J end lost 0 bases, and 3 bases lay between the germline ends. Written as DNA, the CDR3 is TGTGCCAGCAGTGAAGGCTCTAACTATGGCTACACCTTC. Protein sequence: CASSEGSNYGYTF.